In this sample, the clone carrying this TCR beta chain turned up many times. Its antigen is undetermined. Using RNA transcripts as the source, TCR beta CDR3 regions were amplified. During a first-round RT-PCR of the TCR CDR3, the HTBI primer set was used. Using its own MiXCR run on the multiplex PCR reads, TCRdb lists one record per CDR3 protein. The sample includes approximately 300,000 distinct CDR3 sequences, approximately 19% of them seen just once. The source of the sample is a study of T cells in Graves' hyperthyroidism and ophthalmopathy. General study results and limits: The blood repertoire included most of the expanded thyroid clonotypes above 0.001.

Clinical Activity Scores of at least 3, NOSPECS grades of at least 4 and durations under 3 months characterized ophthalmopathy patients. Patients were excluded because of uncontrolled infection, other autoimmune disease, pregnancy or lactation. From roughly 10 ml of fresh peripheral blood, PBMCs were isolated. This CDR3 is 14 amino acids long. Germline assignment: CDR1 MDHEN and CDR2 SYDVKM. Trimming took 11 bases from V and 2 from J, leaving 18 bases between them. The chain recombines TRBV28 with TRBJ1-1; D gene ambiguous. The receptor was isolated from a man aged 50-60 years with Graves' ophthalmopathy. Sequences were obtained from blood. The DNA of the CDR3 is TGTGCCTGCCAACAGCTGCTGTTTAACACTGAAGCTTTCTTT. Protein sequence: CACQQLLFNTEAFF.